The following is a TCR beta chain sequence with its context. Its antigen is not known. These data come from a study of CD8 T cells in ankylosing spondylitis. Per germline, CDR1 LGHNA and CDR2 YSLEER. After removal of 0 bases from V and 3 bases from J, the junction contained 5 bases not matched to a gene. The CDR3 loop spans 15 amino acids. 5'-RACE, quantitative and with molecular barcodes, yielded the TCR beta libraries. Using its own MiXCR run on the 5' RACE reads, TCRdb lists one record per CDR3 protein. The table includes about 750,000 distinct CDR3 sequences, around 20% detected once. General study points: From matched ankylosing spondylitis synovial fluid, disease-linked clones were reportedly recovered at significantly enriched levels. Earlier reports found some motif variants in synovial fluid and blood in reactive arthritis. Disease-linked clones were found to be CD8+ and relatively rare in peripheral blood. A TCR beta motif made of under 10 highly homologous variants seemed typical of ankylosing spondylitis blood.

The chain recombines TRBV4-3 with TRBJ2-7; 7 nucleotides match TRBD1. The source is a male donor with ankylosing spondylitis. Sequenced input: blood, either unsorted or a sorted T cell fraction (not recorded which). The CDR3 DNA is TGCGCCAGCAGCCAAGATGGGACAGCCCTCTACGAGCAGTACTTC. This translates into CASSQDGTALYEQYF.